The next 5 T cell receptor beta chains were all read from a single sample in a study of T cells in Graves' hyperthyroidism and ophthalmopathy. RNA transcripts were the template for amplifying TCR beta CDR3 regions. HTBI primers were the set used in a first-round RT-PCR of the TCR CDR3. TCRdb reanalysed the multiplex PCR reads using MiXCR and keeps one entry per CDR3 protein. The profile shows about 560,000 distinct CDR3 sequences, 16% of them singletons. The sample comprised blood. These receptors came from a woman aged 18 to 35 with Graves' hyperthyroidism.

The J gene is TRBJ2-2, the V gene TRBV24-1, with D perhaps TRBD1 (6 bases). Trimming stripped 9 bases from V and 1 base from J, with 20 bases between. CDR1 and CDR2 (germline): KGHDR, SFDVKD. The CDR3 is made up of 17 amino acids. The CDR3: CATGAVLTGKNTGELFF. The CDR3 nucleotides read TGTGCCACCGGGGCTGTATTGACAGGAAAGAACACCGGGGAGCTGTTTTTT.

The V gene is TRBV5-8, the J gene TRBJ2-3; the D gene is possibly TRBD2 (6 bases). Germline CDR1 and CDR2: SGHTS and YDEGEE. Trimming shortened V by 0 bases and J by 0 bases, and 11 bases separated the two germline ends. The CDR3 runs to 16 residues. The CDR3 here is CASSLERVSSTDTQYF. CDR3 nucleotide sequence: TGTGCCAGCAGCTTGGAGCGGGTGTCTAGCACAGATACGCAGTATTTT.

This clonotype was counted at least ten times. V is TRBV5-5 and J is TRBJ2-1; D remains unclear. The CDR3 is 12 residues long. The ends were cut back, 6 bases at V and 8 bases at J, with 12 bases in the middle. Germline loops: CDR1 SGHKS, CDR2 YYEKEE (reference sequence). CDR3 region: CASTIRSDEQFF. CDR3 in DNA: TGTGCCAGCACAATTCGGAGTGATGAGCAGTTCTTC.

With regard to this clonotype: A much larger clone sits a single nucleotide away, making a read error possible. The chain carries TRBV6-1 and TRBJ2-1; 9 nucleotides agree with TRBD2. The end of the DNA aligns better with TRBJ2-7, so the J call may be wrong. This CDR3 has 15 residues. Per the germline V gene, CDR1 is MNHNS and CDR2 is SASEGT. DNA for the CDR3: TGTGCCAGCAGCTTGGGCGGGGGGGCAGGCAATGAGCAGTACTTC. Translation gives CASSLGGGAGNEQYF.

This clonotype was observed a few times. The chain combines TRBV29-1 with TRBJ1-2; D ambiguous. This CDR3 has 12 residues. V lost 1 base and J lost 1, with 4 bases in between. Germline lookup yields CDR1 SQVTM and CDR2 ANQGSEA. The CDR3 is CSVEVINYGYTF. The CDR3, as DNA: TGCAGCGTTGAAGTAATTAACTATGGCTACACCTTC. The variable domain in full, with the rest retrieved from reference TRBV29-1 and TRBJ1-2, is SAVISQKPSRDICQRGTSLTIQCQVDSQVTMMFWYRQQPGQSLTLIATANQGSEATYESGFVIDKFPISRPNLTFSTLTVSNMSPEDSSIYLCSVEVINYGYTFGSGTRLTVV.